This passage covers 26 T cell receptor beta chains from one sample sequenced in a study of shared clonotypes between healthy human individuals. The table came from immunoSEQ multiplex PCR; TCRdb's copy has only in-frame clones and leaves some out. The table lists some 2.1 million clones, about 95% of them singletons. Naive-designated CD8 cells lacked CD45RO, were positively enriched for CCR7, and omitted terminally differentiated effector memory CD45RA+ cells. Sequences were obtained from naive CD8+ T cells sorted from blood. The origin of the receptors is a man aged 18 to 29 in good health.

The chain links TRBV6-1 to TRBJ2-7; D uncertain. Trimming left V 2 bases short and J 4 bases short, with 18 bases between. The CDR3 is 16 amino acids. Per germline, CDR1 MNHNS and CDR2 SASEGT. The CDR3 here is CASSEYPENPLYEQYF. CDR3 sequence (DNA): TGTGCCAGCAGTGAATACCCCGAGAACCCCCTATACGAGCAGTACTTC.

As regards this clone: The DNA is omitted, as the CDR3 cannot be located on it reliably, and the CDR3 follows TCRdb's listing. The chain links TRBV30 to TRBJ2-7; TRBD1, as called in the table, went unchecked against the DNA. The CDR3 sequence runs 15 residues, both termini included. The V gene's germline CDR1 is GTSNPN and CDR2 SVGIG (reference sequence). The CDR3 is CAWGEGTAGSNPEYF.

This chain connects TRBV6-5 to TRBJ1-6; D is uncertain. Germline lookup yields CDR1 MNHEY and CDR2 SVGAGI. V lost 5 bases to trimming and J lost 2 bases, with 10 bases between them. This CDR3 spans 15 amino acids. CDR3: CASSLRDTYNSPLHF. DNA for the CDR3: TGTGCCAGCAGTCTACGAGACACCTATAATTCACCCCTCCACTTT.

This chain links TRBV11-2 with TRBJ2-2; either TRBD1 or TRBD2 may supply D (6 bases each). CDR1 and CDR2 (germline): SGHAT, FQNNGV. V was shortened by 4 bases and J by 4 bases, with 10 bases between the two germline ends. The CDR3 extends over 14 amino acids. This CDR3 reads CASSSKGGTGELFF. The CDR3 DNA is TGTGCCAGCAGCTCCAAGGGGGGCACCGGGGAGCTGTTTTTT.

V and J are TRBV27 and TRBJ2-7; D may correspond to TRBD1 or TRBD2 (7 bases each). Germline lookup yields CDR1 MNHEY and CDR2 SMNVEV (reference sequence). This CDR3 comprises 13 residues. The CDR3 protein is CVTQGGVPYEQYF. DNA for the CDR3: TGTGTCACCCAGGGGGGGGTGCCCTACGAGCAGTACTTC.

This chain links TRBV2 with TRBJ2-3; 10 bases align to TRBD2. CDR3 size: 16 residues. Germline lookup yields CDR1 SNHLY and CDR2 FYNNEI. Trimming cost V 8 bases and J 0 bases; bases outside gene matches: 8. The CDR3 sequence: CASVGTSAESTDTQYF. The CDR3 coding sequence is TGTGCCAGCGTCGGGACTAGCGCAGAGAGCACAGATACGCAGTATTTT.

This clone was picked up one time. The chain joins TRBV28 to TRBJ2-7; TRBD1 matches 7 bases. Germline CDR1 is MDHEN and CDR2 is SYDVKM. V lost 2 bases and J lost 2; bases outside the gene matches: 12. The CDR3 runs to 17 residues. The CDR3 region has the DNA TGTGCCAGCAGTTTACCTTCCACCGGGACAGATACCTACGAGCAGTACTTC. Translated: CASSLPSTGTDTYEQYF.

This chain links TRBV29-1 with TRBJ1-1, with 11 bases aligning to TRBD1. Germline V CDR1 and CDR2: SQVTM, ANQGSEA. The CDR3 sequence is 15 residues long. After removal of 5 bases from V and 1 base from J, the junction contained 6 bases not matched to a gene. CDR3 in amino acids: CSVWTGGSQNTEAFF. The CDR3 region has the DNA TGCAGCGTTTGGACAGGGGGCTCGCAGAACACTGAAGCTTTCTTT. Combining the CDR3 with reference TRBV29-1 and TRBJ1-1 gives the whole variable domain SAVISQKPSRDICQRGTSLTIQCQVDSQVTMMFWYRQQPGQSLTLIATANQGSEATYESGFVIDKFPISRPNLTFSTLTVSNMSPEDSSIYLCSVWTGGSQNTEAFFGQGTRLTVV.

The chain recombines TRBV5-6 with TRBJ2-7; 7 nucleotides match TRBD1. V was pared by 4 bases and J by 12 bases, with 22 bases of the junction left unmatched. The CDR3 is made up of 16 amino acids. Per the germline V gene, CDR1 is SGHDT and CDR2 is YYEEEE. Written as DNA, the CDR3 is TGTGCCAGCAGCCTCCTGGCCGGGACAGAGGCTTTGTCGCGGTACTTC. As protein: CASSLLAGTEALSRYF.

This clone was seen only once. This chain uses TRBV6-5 with TRBJ1-1; D might be TRBD1 (5 bases). The V end lost 3 bases, the J end lost 3 bases, and 11 bases lay between the germline ends. The V gene's germline CDR1 is MNHEY and CDR2 SVGAGI. CDR3 length equals 14 residues. CDR3 residues: CASSYLGVDTEAFF. CDR3 nucleotide sequence: TGTGCCAGCAGTTATTTAGGGGTGGACACTGAAGCTTTCTTT.

Notes on this clone: Other DNA sequences from this sample encode an identical CDR3 as well. This sequence joins TRBV5-1 and TRBJ2-1, with 10 positions matching TRBD1. The CDR3 contains 15 residues. From germline, CDR1 is SGHRS and CDR2 YFSETQ. V gave up 4 bases and J gave up 3 bases; unmatched junction bases: 4. The CDR3 bases are TGCGCCAGCAGCCTTGGACAGGGGGTCTACAATGAGCAGTTCTTC. This gives the protein CASSLGQGVYNEQFF. The whole variable domain, filled in from reference TRBV5-1 and TRBJ2-1, reads KAGVTQTPRYLIKTRGQQVTLSCSPISGHRSVSWYQQTPGQGLQFLFEYFSETQRNKGNFPGRFSGRQFSNSRSEMNVSTLELGDSALYLCASSLGQGVYNEQFFGPGTRLTVL.

The chain joins TRBV12-5 to TRBJ2-7, with D unresolved. Deletions cut 7 bases from V and 2 bases from J, with 12 bases between. CDR3 length: 13 amino acids. Germline loops: CDR1 LGHNT, CDR2 FRNRAP. The CDR3 DNA follows: TGTGCTAGTGCCTTCGACTCTGCCTACGAGCAGTACTTC. This encodes CASAFDSAYEQYF. The full variable domain, completed using reference TRBV12-5 and TRBJ2-7, is DARVTQTPRHKVTEMGQEVTMRCQPILGHNTVFWYRQTMMQGLELLAYFRNRAPLDDSGMPKDRFSAEMPDATLATLKIQPSEPRDSAVYFCASAFDSAYEQYFGPGTRLTVT.

The chain employs TRBV7-9 and TRBJ1-2; D unresolved. The germline gives CDR1 SEHNR, CDR2 FQNEAQ (reference sequence). CDR3 size: 16 residues. Deletions cut 4 bases from V and 0 bases from J, with 15 bases between. CDR3 bases: TGTGCCAGCAGCTCGTCTATAGTATACTCTAACTATGGCTACACCTTC. This codes for CASSSSIVYSNYGYTF.

The genes are TRBV7-9 and TRBJ1-2; weak D call: TRBD1 (5 bases). V lost 1 base and J 7 bases, leaving 19 bases between the germline ends. CDR3 length: 16 residues. The V gene's germline CDR1 is SEHNR and CDR2 FQNEAQ (reference sequence). CDR3 DNA: TGTGCCAGCAGCTTAGGCTCTGAAGGGGCCCCAAGTGGCTACACCTTC. Encoded protein: CASSLGSEGAPSGYTF.

The V and J genes are TRBV11-2 and TRBJ2-5; 9 nucleotides align to TRBD1. Germline CDR1 SGHAT, CDR2 FQNNGV. This CDR3 has 14 residues. V shed 5 bases, J shed 2 bases, and the junction held 3 bases outside the gene matches. CDR3 sequence (DNA): TGTGCCAGCAGCGCGACAGGGGGGCAAGAGACCCAGTACTTC. Encoded protein: CASSATGGQETQYF. Full variable domain (outside the CDR3, taken from reference TRBV11-2 and TRBJ2-5): EAGVAQSPRYKIIEKRQSVAFWCNPISGHATLYWYQQILGQGPKLLIQFQNNGVVDDSQLPKDRFSAERLKGVDSTLKIQPAKLEDSAVYLCASSATGGQETQYFGPGTRLLVL.

The chain is built from TRBV7-6 and TRBJ2-2, with 7 nucleotides matching TRBD1. Germline V gene lookup returns CDR1 SGHVS and CDR2 FNYEAQ. The junction had 15 bases not matched to a gene; V was cut back by 0 bases and J by 11 bases. This CDR3 has 17 amino acids. CDR3 region: CASSLAPSRQGRGELFF. In DNA, the CDR3 is TGTGCCAGCAGCTTAGCGCCCTCAAGACAGGGCCGGGGAGAGCTGTTTTTT. Using reference TRBV7-6 and TRBJ2-2 for the parts outside the CDR3, the full variable domain is GAGVSQSPRYKVTKRGQDVALRCDPISGHVSLYWYRQALGQGPEFLTYFNYEAQQDKSGLPNDRFSAERPEGSISTLTIQRTEQRDSAMYRCASSLAPSRQGRGELFFGEGSRLTVL.

This clone was detected only once. This chain joins TRBV7-9 and TRBJ1-1; D remains unclear. CDR1 is SEHNR, CDR2 FQNEAQ, per germline (reference sequence). This CDR3 has 15 residues. The V gene lost 6 bases and the J gene lost 0 bases, with 14 bases spanning the gap. The CDR3 protein is CASRGSSALNTEAFF. The CDR3 region has the DNA TGTGCCAGCAGGGGGAGTAGCGCCTTGAACACTGAAGCTTTCTTT.

V is TRBV10-1 and J is TRBJ1-1; no reliable D call. The CDR3 contains 13 residues. Germline V gives CDR1 WNHNN, CDR2 SYGVQD (reference sequence). V was clipped by 3 bases and J by 2 bases, with 7 bases between them. This CDR3 reads CASSDAENTEAFF. CDR3 in DNA: TGCGCCAGCAGTGATGCGGAAAACACTGAAGCTTTCTTT.

CDR3: CASSSFSPADEQFF. CDR3 in DNA: TGTGCCAGCAGCTCATTTTCACCGGCCGATGAGCAGTTCTTC. The rearrangement uses TRBV7-2 and TRBJ2-1; D ambiguous. Trimming removed 4 bases at V and 8 bases at J, with 15 bases between. In germline, CDR1 is SGHTA, CDR2 FQGNSA. The CDR3 is made up of 14 amino acids.

Relative to its sample, this clone is medium-sized (0.01 to 0.1%). The chain uses TRBV19 and TRBJ2-1; the match to TRBD1 covers 7 bases. Germline V CDR1 and CDR2: LNHDA, SQIVND (reference sequence). The ends lost 5 bases at V and 4 bases at J; junction bases unmatched: 8. There are 15 residues in the CDR3. DNA of the CDR3: TGTGCCAGTAGTGGTGACCACAGGGGTTACAATGAGCAGTTCTTC. Translating gives CASSGDHRGYNEQFF.

This rearrangement joins TRBV29-1 to TRBJ1-4; the D gene is possibly TRBD1 (5 bases). Germline V CDR1 and CDR2: SQVTM, ANQGSEA. Trimming took 0 bases from V and 5 from J, leaving 10 bases between them. The CDR3 covers 14 residues. The CDR3, as DNA: TGCAGCGTTGAAGATCTGGGGGGAAATGAAAAACTGTTTTTT. Amino acids: CSVEDLGGNEKLFF.

For this clone: Sequence at one end of the junction differs from germline and may be a read error. The J gene is TRBJ2-7, the V gene TRBV7-7; D remains unclear. CDR3 length equals 13 residues. CDR1 is SSHAT and CDR2 is FNYEAQ in the germline V gene (reference sequence). CDR3 nucleotide sequence: TGTGCTAGCAGTTTCGCCAATGGTTACGAGCAGTACTTC. Amino acid sequence: CASSFANGYEQYF.

The gene calls are TRBV6-5 and TRBJ2-7; TRBD1 aligns across 9 bases. The V segment lost 0 bases and the J segment 4 bases; nucleotides outside the gene matches: 4. The CDR3 length is 15 residues. Per germline, CDR1 MNHEY and CDR2 SVGAGI. The CDR3 reads CASSYSLTGGYEQYF. CDR3 coding DNA: TGTGCCAGCAGTTACTCCCTGACAGGGGGATACGAGCAGTACTTC.

The chain couples TRBV14 to TRBJ1-1, with D uncertain. The length of the CDR3 is 17 residues. CDR1 is SGHDN and CDR2 is FVKESK in the germline V gene. Trimming pared 0 bases from V and 7 bases from J, leaving 21 bases between. The CDR3 loop reads CASSQDPKYRPGLEAFF. The CDR3 nucleotides read TGTGCCAGCAGCCAAGACCCCAAGTACCGGCCCGGGCTTGAAGCTTTCTTT.

This clone was counted once. This chain uses TRBV5-1 with TRBJ2-7, with D maybe TRBD1 (7 bases). Trimming removed 1 base at V and 4 bases at J, with 27 bases between. Germline-derived CDR1 and CDR2 are SGHRS and YFSETQ. The CDR3 totals 19 residues. CDR3 sequence: CASSLYNRGGTGVEYEQYF. CDR3 coding DNA: TGCGCCAGCAGCTTGTATAACAGGGGCGGGACGGGAGTTGAATACGAGCAGTACTTC.

This clone is a singleton in its sample. V gene TRBV11-1 combines with J gene TRBJ2-7; a weak D match, TRBD2 (5 bases). Germline lookup yields CDR1 SGHAT and CDR2 FQDESV (reference sequence). V was clipped by 5 bases and J by 4 bases, with 12 bases between them. CDR3 length: 13 amino acids. DNA of the CDR3: TGTGCCAGCAGCCAGAGGGATTTATACGAGCAGTACTTC. Translated, it gives CASSQRDLYEQYF. Combining the CDR3 with reference TRBV11-1 and TRBJ2-7 gives the whole variable domain EAEVAQSPRYKITEKSQAVAFWCDPISGHATLYWYRQILGQGPELLVQFQDESVVDDSQLPKDRFSAERLKGVDSTLKIQPAELGDSAMYLCASSQRDLYEQYFGPGTRLTVT.